These 24 T cell receptor beta chains were all obtained from the same sample, sequenced in a study of blood T cell repertoires in COVID-19. The table came from immunoSEQ multiplex PCR; TCRdb's copy has only in-frame clones and leaves some out. The sample records 93,000 or so clones, roughly 90% being singletons. Sequencing was carried out using peripheral blood. Source of these receptors: a woman in her sixties or seventies with acute or convalescent COVID-19.

The J gene is TRBJ2-2, the V gene TRBV27; 9 bases map to TRBD2. V trimming: 6 bases; J trimming: 5 bases; junction bases outside the gene matches: 13. The CDR3 is made up of 17 amino acids. The germline gives CDR1 MNHEY, CDR2 SMNVEV (reference sequence). The CDR3 spells CASRREISGSGTGELFF. DNA of the CDR3: TGTGCCAGCAGAAGAGAAATTAGCGGGAGTGGGACCGGGGAGCTGTTTTTT.

The genes are TRBV27 and TRBJ2-7; the match to TRBD2 covers 9 bases. The ends lost 3 bases at V and 3 bases at J; junction bases unmatched: 6. The CDR3 runs to 15 residues. CDR1 is MNHEY, CDR2 SMNVEV, per germline (reference sequence). The chain's CDR3 is CASSLGSGSNYEQYV. The DNA for the CDR3 is TGTGCCAGCAGTTTGGGTAGCGGGAGTAACTACGAGCAGTACGTC.

The chain uses TRBV7-9 and TRBJ2-2; no firm D call. CDR3 length: 14 amino acids. The germline V gene has CDR1 SEHNR and CDR2 FQNEAQ (reference sequence). Trimming cost V 6 bases and J 2 bases, with 10 bases left between them. The CDR3 protein is CASSLDINTGELFF. CDR3 nucleotides: TGTGCCAGCAGTCTAGATATCAACACCGGGGAGCTGTTTTTT. The full variable domain, rest sourced from reference TRBV7-9 and TRBJ2-2, is DTGVSQNPRHKITKRGQNVTFRCDPISEHNRLYWYRQTLGQGPEFLTYFQNEAQLEKSRLLSDRFSAERPKGSFSTLEIQRTEQGDSAMYLCASSLDINTGELFFGEGSRLTVL.

The V gene is TRBV9, the J gene TRBJ1-1; TRBD1 aligns across 8 bases. The CDR3 loop spans 18 amino acids. Germline assignment: CDR1 SGDLS and CDR2 YYNGEE. After removal of 4 bases from V and 5 bases from J, the junction contained 19 bases not matched to a gene. In nucleotides, the CDR3 is TGTGCCAGCAGCCCACAGGGGGAGGCAGCCGGGTCGGGGACTGAAGCTTTCTTT. This gives the protein CASSPQGEAAGSGTEAFF. The entire variable domain, with the rest obtained from reference TRBV9 and TRBJ1-1, is as follows: DSGVTQTPKHLITATGQRVTLRCSPRSGDLSVYWYQQSLDQGLQFLIQYYNGEERAKGNILERFSAQQFPDLHSELNLSSLELGDSALYFCASSPQGEAAGSGTEAFFGQGTRLTVV.

The chain recombines TRBV4-2 with TRBJ2-2; D ambiguous. Germline V gives CDR1 LGHNA, CDR2 YNFKEQ. Trimming stripped 3 bases from V and 6 bases from J, with 5 bases between. This CDR3 comprises 12 residues. This CDR3 reads CASSHPAGELFF. CDR3 sequence (DNA): TGTGCCAGCAGCCACCCGGCCGGGGAGCTGTTTTTT.

This clone was seen a single time. CDR3 DNA sequence: TGTGCCAGCAGTCCTTCTAGCGGGAGGGACTACGAGCAGTACGTC. It is translated as CASSPSSGRDYEQYV. The chain couples TRBV28 to TRBJ2-7, with 12 nucleotides matching TRBD2. Germline V gives CDR1 MDHEN, CDR2 SYDVKM. The J segment lost 3 bases and the V segment lost 5 bases, leaving 5 bases of the junction unmatched. The CDR3 loop spans 15 amino acids.

J is TRBJ2-3 and V is TRBV7-9; 9 nucleotides match TRBD2. The germline gives CDR1 SEHNR, CDR2 FQNEAQ (reference sequence). V gave up 1 base and J gave up 5 bases; unmatched junction bases: 10. This CDR3 contains 17 residues. The CDR3 sequence is CASSLVGREGRIDTQYF. The CDR3 DNA is TGTGCCAGCAGCTTAGTCGGGCGGGAGGGCCGGATAGATACGCAGTATTTT.

The rearrangement links TRBV30 to TRBJ1-5; no firm D call. Trimming stripped 8 bases from V and 2 bases from J, with 13 bases between. Germline CDR1 and CDR2: GTSNPN and SVGIG (reference sequence). This CDR3 spans 13 amino acids. The CDR3 bases are TGTGCCCTCGAGGTGGGTGGCAATCAGCCCCAGCATTTT. This codes for CALEVGGNQPQHF.

CDR3 nucleotide sequence: TGCAGCGTTGGGGCAAGAACCTACAATGAGCAGTTCTTC. Its translation is CSVGARTYNEQFF. This chain links TRBV29-1 with TRBJ2-1; D is uncertain. V was cut by 4 bases and J by 2 bases, with 9 bases left in between. The CDR3 consists of 13 residues. Germline CDR1 reads SQVTM; CDR2 reads ANQGSEA.

This chain uses TRBV5-1 with TRBJ1-5; the D gene is possibly TRBD1 (5 bases). Germline assignment: CDR1 SGHRS and CDR2 YFSETQ. The CDR3 loop spans 15 amino acids. V shed 0 bases and J shed 3 bases, with 10 bases lying between them. CDR3 loop: CASSLGGGVNQPQHF. The DNA for the CDR3 is TGCGCCAGCAGCTTGGGGGGAGGGGTCAATCAGCCCCAGCATTTT.

The rearrangement links TRBV9 to TRBJ1-1; 8 bases are a match to TRBD1. Per the germline V gene, CDR1 is SGDLS and CDR2 is YYNGEE. The CDR3 runs to 18 residues. V lost 0 bases, J lost 0 bases, and 10 bases stayed unmatched. DNA for the CDR3: TGTGCCAGCAGCGTAGCTACAGGGGGACAAAAAATGAACACTGAAGCTTTCTTT. This encodes CASSVATGGQKMNTEAFF.

The chain uses TRBV30 and TRBJ2-1; D unresolved. The V gene's germline CDR1 is GTSNPN and CDR2 SVGIG (reference sequence). This CDR3 is 14 amino acids long. Trimming pared 3 bases from V and 5 bases from J, leaving 14 bases between. CDR3 in DNA: TGTGCCTGGAGGGCGAGTAGCAGCCACAATGAGCAGTTCTTC. This codes for CAWRASSSHNEQFF. The variable domain in full, with the rest retrieved from reference TRBV30 and TRBJ2-1, is SQTIHQWPATLVQPVGSPLSLECTVEGTSNPNLYWYRQAAGRGLQLLFYSVGIGQISSEVPQNLSASRPQDRQFILSSKKLLLSDSGFYLCAWRASSSHNEQFFGPGTRLTVL.

This clone was found once. The chain uses TRBV6-5 and TRBJ2-1; 8 nucleotides agree with TRBD2. Germline V gene sequence: CDR1 MNHEY, CDR2 SVGAGI. The V segment lost 10 bases and the J segment 2 bases; nucleotides outside the gene matches: 10. This CDR3 has 15 residues. The CDR3 nucleotides read TGTGCCATAAGAGCGGGAGTCGGCACCTACAATGAGCAGTTCTTC. This encodes CAIRAGVGTYNEQFF.

The chain recombines TRBV4-1 with TRBJ1-6; tentative D call: TRBD1 (6 bases). The V gene lost 1 base and the J gene lost 9 bases, with 13 bases spanning the gap. The germline V gene encodes CDR1 MGHRA and CDR2 YSYEKL. CDR3 length: 15 residues. CDR3 region: CASSQGHRAGSPLHF. CDR3 sequence (DNA): TGCGCCAGCAGCCAAGGGCACAGGGCTGGTTCACCCCTCCACTTT.

CDR3 DNA sequence: TGTGCCAGCAGTTCGGTAGGGGGAGGGTATGGCTACACCTTC. Protein product: CASSSVGGGYGYTF. J is TRBJ1-2 and V is TRBV27; possibly TRBD1 for D (6 bases). The CDR3 covers 14 residues. Germline values: CDR1 MNHEY, CDR2 SMNVEV (reference sequence). Trimming stripped 4 bases from V and 5 bases from J, with 14 bases between.

This clone was seen once. The chain couples TRBV7-9 to TRBJ2-7, with TRBD1 matching 7 bases. Losses at the gene ends were 8 bases for V and 7 bases for J; bases not matched to a gene: 11. CDR3 length: 13 residues. CDR1 and CDR2 from the germline V gene are SEHNR and FQNEAQ (reference sequence). The CDR3 coding sequence is TGTGCCAGCGGAACAGGGGTATCCTTGGAGCAGTACTTC. Its translation: CASGTGVSLEQYF.

V is TRBV3-1 (or the pseudogene TRBV3-2) and J is TRBJ1-4, with D perhaps TRBD1 (6 bases). Germline lookup yields CDR1 LGHDT and CDR2 YNNKEL (reference sequence). The ends were cut back, 2 bases at V and 7 bases at J, with 11 bases in the middle. This CDR3 has 14 residues. As DNA, the CDR3 is TGTGCCAGCAGCCAACGGGGGGCCCTTGAAAAACTGTTTTTT. Amino acids: CASSQRGALEKLFF.

This chain links TRBV27 with TRBJ2-2; a possible D gene is TRBD1 (6 bases). The CDR3 runs to 19 residues. Deletions cut 5 bases from V and 0 bases from J, with 22 bases between. The V gene's germline CDR1 is MNHEY and CDR2 SMNVEV (reference sequence). Here the CDR3 DNA reads TGTGCCAGCAGTCCACAAAGACACAGGGCCCTCCCGAACACCGGGGAGCTGTTTTTT. Its translation is CASSPQRHRALPNTGELFF.

This chain links TRBV19 with TRBJ1-1, with D maybe TRBD1 (5 bases). The CDR3 contains 15 residues. V lost 3 bases and J lost 0, with 11 bases in between. Germline V gene lookup returns CDR1 LNHDA and CDR2 SQIVND (reference sequence). The CDR3 spells CASSIQGGMNTEAFF. CDR3 nucleotides: TGTGCCAGTAGTATCCAGGGAGGTATGAACACTGAAGCTTTCTTT.

J is TRBJ1-4 and V is TRBV7-2; 8 bases are shared with TRBD1. The germline gives CDR1 SGHTA, CDR2 FQGNSA. This CDR3 is 15 amino acids long. The V and J ends lost 5 bases and 7 bases, in that order; junction bases with no gene match: 9. CDR3 sequence (DNA): TGTGCCAGCAGCGCCCAGGGGGCAGGAAGTGAAAAACTGTTTTTT. Translated, it gives CASSAQGAGSEKLFF.

The gene calls are TRBV29-1 and TRBJ2-3; 7 bases map to TRBD1. V shed 4 bases and J 0 bases; nucleotides not matched to a gene: 4. Germline values: CDR1 SQVTM, CDR2 ANQGSEA. The CDR3 runs 14 residues. In DNA form, the CDR3 reads TGCAGCGTTGCAGAGGGGGCTAGCACAGATACGCAGTATTTT. It specifies CSVAEGASTDTQYF.

This CDR3 reads CASSLQGSEQYF. As DNA, the CDR3 is TGTGCCAGCAGCCTACAGGGCTCGGAGCAGTACTTC. This chain joins TRBV11-1 and TRBJ2-7, with a weak D call TRBD1 (6 bases). V was shortened by 5 bases and J by 7 bases, with 12 bases between the two germline ends. The CDR3 consists of 12 residues. CDR1 is SGHAT, CDR2 FQDESV, per germline (reference sequence).

J is TRBJ1-3 and V is TRBV10-3, with D possibly being TRBD1 (5 bases). V lost 2 bases and J 0 bases, leaving 8 bases between the germline ends. The CDR3 is 15 residues long. Germline V lookup: CDR1 ENHRY, CDR2 SYGVKD. The CDR3 sequence is CAISEGTGSGNTIYF. CDR3 in DNA: TGTGCCATCAGTGAGGGTACAGGCTCTGGAAACACCATATATTTT.

The chain uses TRBV5-1 and TRBJ1-1, with 8 positions matching TRBD1. The CDR3 runs 15 residues. V lost 4 bases to trimming and J lost 1 base; unmatched junction nucleotides: 6. From germline, CDR1 is SGHRS and CDR2 YFSETQ. CDR3 DNA sequence: TGCGCCAGCAGCGACCACAGGGGGGCGAACACTGAAGCTTTCTTT. It is translated as CASSDHRGANTEAFF.